Shown below are 15 T cell receptor beta chains from a single sample sequenced in a study of blood T cell repertoires in COVID-19. TCRdb keeps only in-frame clones here, not all; method: immunoSEQ multiplex PCR. The table records about 86,000 clones, around 89% of them present only once. Material: PBMCs or T cells enriched from blood (not recorded which). These receptors were taken from a woman aged 45-65 years with acute COVID-19.

The V gene is TRBV5-4, the J gene TRBJ1-2, with D possibly being TRBD1 (5 bases). The germline V gene has CDR1 SGHNT and CDR2 YYREEE (reference sequence). V shed 4 bases and J shed 7 bases, with 14 bases lying between them. This CDR3 region has 13 residues. The DNA for the CDR3 is TGTGCCAGCAGCCTACAGGTCGTTGGTGGCTACACCTTC. Residues: CASSLQVVGGYTF. The entire variable domain, with the rest obtained from reference TRBV5-4 and TRBJ1-2, is as follows: ETGVTQSPTHLIKTRGQQVTLRCSSQSGHNTVSWYQQALGQGPQFIFQYYREEENGRGNFPPRFSGLQFPNYSSELNVNALELDDSALYLCASSLQVVGGYTFGSGTRLTVV.

The chain links TRBV7-8 to TRBJ2-7; TRBD1 matches 8 bases. The CDR3 contains 15 residues. Germline lookup yields CDR1 SGHVS and CDR2 FQNEAQ. V was clipped by 2 bases and J by 3 bases; unmatched bases: 6. The CDR3 DNA reads as TGTGCCAGCAGCTTATTACGGACAGGGATCTACGAGCAGTACTTC. As protein: CASSLLRTGIYEQYF. Complete variable domain (other parts from reference TRBV7-8 and TRBJ2-7): GAGVSQSPRYKVAKRGQDVALRCDPISGHVSLFWYQQALGQGPEFLTYFQNEAQLDKSGLPSDRFFAERPEGSVSTLKIQRTQQEDSAVYLCASSLLRTGIYEQYFGPGTRLTVT.

DNA of the CDR3: TGTGCCAGCAGGGACAGTAATTCACCCCTCCACTTT. Protein: CASRDSNSPLHF. This chain uses TRBV2 with TRBJ1-6; tentative D call: TRBD1 (6 bases). Trimming removed 6 bases at V and 6 bases at J, with 6 bases between. The CDR3 consists of 12 residues. CDR1 is SNHLY and CDR2 is FYNNEI in the germline V gene.

V gene TRBV24-1 combines with J gene TRBJ2-1, with D possibly being TRBD2 (5 bases). Trimming pared 0 bases from V and 2 bases from J, leaving 10 bases between. The CDR3 has 16 amino acids. Germline assignment: CDR1 KGHDR and CDR2 SFDVKD. CDR3 sequence (DNA): TGTGCCACCAGTGATTTGCAGGCGGGTGCCTACAATGAGCAGTTCTTC. This gives the protein CATSDLQAGAYNEQFF.

The V gene is TRBV6-4, the J gene TRBJ1-2; D remains unclear. The CDR3 is 13 amino acids. The V gene lost 0 bases and the J gene lost 5 bases, with 7 bases spanning the gap. CDR1 and CDR2 (germline): MRHNA, SNTAGT. CDR3 region: CASSDSPGYGYTF. The CDR3 DNA is TGTGCCAGCAGTGACTCGCCGGGGTATGGCTACACCTTC.

The V call is TRBV2, the J call TRBJ2-1, with D perhaps matching TRBD2 (6 bases). With 1 base removed from V and 4 bases from J, the gap between germline ends came to 14 bases. The CDR3 extends over 16 amino acids. In germline, CDR1 is SNHLY, CDR2 FYNNEI. The CDR3: CASSEGGLAVYNEQFF. CDR3 DNA: TGTGCCAGCAGTGAAGGAGGGTTAGCGGTGTACAATGAGCAGTTCTTC.

This chain joins TRBV5-1 and TRBJ2-1; TRBD2 agrees at 9 bases. The CDR3 length is 17 residues. From germline, CDR1 is SGHRS and CDR2 YFSETQ. Trimming removed 0 bases from V and 1 base from J; junction bases left unmatched: 5. CDR3 in DNA: TGCGCCAGCAGCTTGGAGGTAGCGGGAGCATCCTACAATGAGCAGTTCTTC. It encodes CASSLEVAGASYNEQFF.

This chain connects TRBV30 to TRBJ1-4; TRBD1 matches 9 bases. V gave up 1 base and J gave up 7 bases; unmatched junction bases: 10. Germline V lookup: CDR1 GTSNPN, CDR2 SVGIG (reference sequence). The CDR3 runs 16 residues. This chain's CDR3 is CAWSDRDRVLGEKLFF. CDR3 coding DNA: TGTGCCTGGAGTGACCGGGACAGGGTACTGGGTGAAAAACTGTTTTTT.

This chain links TRBV10-1 with TRBJ1-3; TRBD1 matches at 8 bases. Unmatched junction bases numbered 4, after V lost 6 bases and J lost 6 bases. CDR1 WNHNN and CDR2 SYGVQD come from the germline V gene (reference sequence). The CDR3 is made up of 13 amino acids. The CDR3 coding sequence is TGCGCCAGCAGGCCGACAGGGGCAAACACCATATATTTT. This sequence encodes CASRPTGANTIYF.

In DNA form, the CDR3 reads TGTGCCAGTAGTATAGCCCCGGGGAGGGTATACGGTGAAGCTTTCTTT. It is translated as CASSIAPGRVYGEAFF. The chain carries TRBV19 and TRBJ1-1; D not resolved. V shed 1 base and J shed 7 bases, with 19 bases lying between them. This CDR3 is built from 16 residues. Germline V CDR1 and CDR2: LNHDA, SQIVND (reference sequence).

The chain couples TRBV6-2 or TRBV6-3 to TRBJ2-7; D not resolved. There are 14 residues in the CDR3. V shed 0 bases and J shed 2 bases, with 8 bases lying between them. CDR1 is MNHEY and CDR2 is SVGEGT in the germline V gene. CDR3 region: CASSYSSIPYEQYF. CDR3 nucleotides: TGTGCCAGCAGTTACTCGTCCATTCCCTACGAGCAGTACTTC.

This chain joins TRBV12-3 or TRBV12-4 and TRBJ2-1, with 10 bases aligning to TRBD1. The CDR3 covers 12 residues. Trimming took 6 bases from V and 8 from J; bases not matched to a gene: 1. CDR3 loop: CASRDRGDEQFF. In DNA, the CDR3 is TGTGCCAGCAGGGACAGGGGGGATGAGCAGTTCTTC.

The rearrangement links TRBV3-1 (or the pseudogene TRBV3-2) to TRBJ2-1, with TRBD2 matching over 14 bases. Unmatched junction bases numbered 6, after V lost 5 bases and J lost 9 bases. The V gene's germline CDR1 is LGHDT and CDR2 YNNKEL (reference sequence). This CDR3 has 15 amino acids. DNA for the CDR3: TGTGCCAGCAGCGAGAGACTAGCGGGAGGGGTTGAGCAGTTCTTC. As protein: CASSERLAGGVEQFF.

The chain uses TRBV5-5 and TRBJ2-2; possible D gene TRBD2, 6 bases. V was cut by 0 bases and J by 5 bases, with 8 bases left in between. Per germline, CDR1 SGHKS and CDR2 YYEKEE (reference sequence). CDR3 length: 14 amino acids. This CDR3 reads CASSLGAGTGELFF. The CDR3, as DNA: TGTGCCAGCAGCTTGGGTGCGGGAACCGGGGAGCTGTTTTTT.

V is TRBV5-1 and J is TRBJ2-2; TRBD2 is a possible D gene (6 bases). The CDR3 is 16 amino acids. The germline V gene has CDR1 SGHRS and CDR2 YFSETQ. The germline V and J ends were trimmed by 0 bases and 4 bases, with 13 bases remaining between them. CDR3 protein: CASSLDGSQITGELFF. CDR3 coding DNA: TGCGCCAGCAGCTTGGACGGGAGCCAAATCACCGGGGAGCTGTTTTTT.